The entry that follows covers one T cell receptor (beta chain) sequence. The entry originates in a study of T cell changes during pregnancy in multiple sclerosis. Produced via immunoSEQ multiplex PCR; TCRdb's table is partial and in-frame only. The table shows fewer than 150,000 clones, with about 96% occurring only once. Trimming removed 5 bases from V and 4 bases from J; junction bases left unmatched: 5. There are 16 residues in the CDR3. Germline assignment: CDR1 MDHEN and CDR2 SYDVKM. The TCR comes from a female donor with multiple sclerosis, enrolled in a pregnancy study. The V call is TRBV28, the J call TRBJ2-3; TRBD2 matches 14 bases. Sequencing used peripheral blood, obtained after pregnancy. The CDR3 DNA is TGTGCCAGCAGTAGACTGGGACTAGCGGGAGCAGATACGCAGTATTTT. This encodes CASSRLGLAGADTQYF.